This T cell receptor beta chain was captured by sequencing in a study of blood T cell repertoires in COVID-19. About the research overall: The United States, Italy and Spain provided the acute and convalescent COVID-19 samples.

There are 14 residues in the CDR3. CDR1 MDHEN and CDR2 SYDVKM come from the germline V gene. Trimming took 6 bases from V and 7 from J; bases not matched to a gene: 4. Original processing notes: Amplification with reference gene primers provided the estimates of nucleated cell counts. Assay: immunoSEQ multiplex PCR; the TCRdb copy retains only in-frame clones and omits some. Clone size and V and J calls were adopted from that table, with D and trimming inferred from the DNA. The sample includes over 45,000 clones, 87% of them seen just once. The material sequenced was peripheral blood. The clonotype comes from a man in his fifties or sixties with active COVID-19. The rearrangement links TRBV28 to TRBJ1-6, with 9 bases lining up with TRBD1. CDR3 DNA sequence: TGTGCCAGCAGGGCAGGACAGGGGAATTCACCCCTCCACTTT. It encodes CASRAGQGNSPLHF.